This entry describes one T cell receptor (beta chain). The sample originates from a study of follicular helper T cells after annual influenza vaccination. The CDR3 has 14 amino acids. V lost 0 bases to trimming and J lost 12 bases, with 18 bases between them. Germline loops: CDR1 MNHEY, CDR2 SMNVEV (reference sequence). The time point here: 2014-2015 season, pre-vaccination. Sequencing of TCRB used Survey level resolution. The data were produced by immunoSEQ multiplex PCR, yet TCRdb's version contains in-frame clones alone and is incomplete. The profile shows approximately 25,000 clones, around 80% of them singletons.

The TCR comes from an adult who received the influenza vaccine. The chain recombines TRBV27 with TRBJ2-7, with a weak D call TRBD1 (5 bases). Specimen: CXCR5+ CD38- circulating T follicular helper cells from blood, collected on the day of influenza vaccination. Subset denoted: circulating Tfh, non-naive CD4+CXCR5+PD-1+ (ICOS+CD38+ or ICOS-CD38-). The DNA of the CDR3 is TGTGCCAGCAGTTTATCTTCAGGGAAGGGTAAGCTGTACTTC. As protein: CASSLSSGKGKLYF.